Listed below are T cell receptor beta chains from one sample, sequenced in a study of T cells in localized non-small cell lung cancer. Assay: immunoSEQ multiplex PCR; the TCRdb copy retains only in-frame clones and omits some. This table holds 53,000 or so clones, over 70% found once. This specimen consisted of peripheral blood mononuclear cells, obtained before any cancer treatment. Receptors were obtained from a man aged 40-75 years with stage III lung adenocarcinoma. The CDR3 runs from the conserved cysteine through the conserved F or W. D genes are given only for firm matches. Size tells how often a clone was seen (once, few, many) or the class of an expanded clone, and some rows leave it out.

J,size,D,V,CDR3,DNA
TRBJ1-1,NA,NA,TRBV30,CAWSPDPEAFF,TGTGCCTGGAGTCCCGACCCTGAAGCTTTCTTT
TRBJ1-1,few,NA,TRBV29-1,CIGRMNTEAFF,TGCATCGGACGGATGAACACTGAAGCTTTCTTT
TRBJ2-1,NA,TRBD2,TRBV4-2,CASSQEREAYNEQFF,TGTGCCAGCAGCCAAGAACGGGAGGCCTACAATGAGCAGTTCTTC
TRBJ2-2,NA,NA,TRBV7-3,CASSPSPGSGSGELFF,TGTGCCAGCAGCCCAAGTCCGGGGTCCGGTAGCGGGGAGCTGTTTTTT
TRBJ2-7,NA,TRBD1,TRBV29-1,CSVEVGTASYEQYF,TGCAGCGTTGAAGTAGGGACAGCTTCCTACGAGCAGTACTTC
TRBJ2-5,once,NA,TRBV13,CASSSPKRSGETQYF,TGTGCCAGCAGTTCCCCTAAGCGGTCGGGGGAGACCCAGTACTTC
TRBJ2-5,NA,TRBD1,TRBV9,CASGKGQGWQETQYF,TGTGCCAGCGGGAAGGGACAGGGGTGGCAAGAGACCCAGTACTTC
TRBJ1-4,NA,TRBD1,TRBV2,CASRQGNEKLFF,TGTGCCAGCCGACAGGGTAATGAAAAACTGTTTTTT
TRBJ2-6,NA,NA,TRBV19,CASSIYSGANVLTF,TGTGCCAGTAGTATTTACTCTGGGGCCAACGTCCTGACTTTC
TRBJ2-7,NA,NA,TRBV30,CAWSVNGQFYEQYF,TGTGCCTGGAGTGTAAATGGTCAGTTCTACGAGCAGTACTTC
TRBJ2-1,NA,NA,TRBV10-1,CASSLAAGGHNEQFF,TGCGCCAGCAGCCTAGCTGCTGGGGGCCACAATGAGCAGTTCTTC
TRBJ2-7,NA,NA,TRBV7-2,CASSLAGDGYEQYF,TGTGCCAGCAGCTTAGCGGGGGACGGCTACGAGCAGTACTTC
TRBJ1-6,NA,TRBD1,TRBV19,CASNDRGQAGSYNSPLHF,TGTGCCAGTAATGACAGGGGACAGGCCGGCTCCTATAATTCACCCCTCCACTTT
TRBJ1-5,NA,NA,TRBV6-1,CASGRGGAAQPQHF,TGTGCCAGCGGCAGGGGAGGGGCAGCTCAGCCCCAGCATTTT
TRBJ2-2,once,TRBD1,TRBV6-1,CASSEAGGYNTGELFF,TGTGCCAGCAGTGAAGCAGGGGGCTATAACACCGGGGAGCTGTTTTTT
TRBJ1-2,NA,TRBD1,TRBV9,CASNTGQGANNYGYTF,TGTGCCAGCAACACAGGACAGGGGGCGAATAACTATGGCTACACCTTC
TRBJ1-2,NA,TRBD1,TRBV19,CASRGTGQIYGYTF,TGTGCCAGTAGGGGGACAGGTCAAATCTATGGCTACACCTTC
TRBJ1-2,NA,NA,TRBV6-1,CASSESSQGNYGYTF,TGTGCCAGCAGTGAAAGCTCACAGGGTAACTATGGCTACACCTTC
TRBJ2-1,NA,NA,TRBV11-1,CASTPRLAGDEQFF,TGTGCCTCTACCCCCAGGCTAGCCGGCGATGAGCAGTTCTTC
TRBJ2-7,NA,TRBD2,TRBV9,CASSVDLAGPTNYEQYF,TGTGCCAGCAGCGTAGACTTAGCGGGACCCACTAATTACGAGCAGTACTTC
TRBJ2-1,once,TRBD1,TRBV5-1,CASSFSRTGNIYNEQFF,TGCGCCAGCAGCTTTTCCAGGACAGGCAACATCTACAATGAGCAGTTCTTC
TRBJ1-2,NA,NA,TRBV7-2,CASSLAAQGGYGYTF,TGTGCCAGCAGCTTAGCCGCTCAGGGCGGCTATGGCTACACCTTC
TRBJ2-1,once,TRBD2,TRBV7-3,CASRSGGPYNEQFF,TGTGCCAGCAGAAGCGGGGGACCCTACAATGAGCAGTTCTTC
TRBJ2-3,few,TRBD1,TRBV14,CASSATGQSEPTDTQYF,TGTGCCAGCAGCGCGACGGGACAGTCAGAACCCACAGATACGCAGTATTTT
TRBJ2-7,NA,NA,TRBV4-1,CASSQDRDGSSSYEQYF,TGCGCCAGCAGCCAAGATAGGGACGGGAGCAGCTCCTACGAGCAGTACTTC
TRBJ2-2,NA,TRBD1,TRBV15,CATSRTLGTGDTGELFF,TGTGCCACCAGCAGAACTCTCGGGACAGGGGACACCGGGGAGCTGTTTTTT
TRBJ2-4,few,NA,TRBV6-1,CASSEGGWDIQYF,TGTGCCAGCAGTGAGGGCGGATGGGACATTCAGTACTTC
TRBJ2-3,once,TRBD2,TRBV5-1,CASSRDSGGQGDTQYF,TGCGCCAGCAGTAGAGATAGCGGGGGGCAGGGAGATACGCAGTATTTT
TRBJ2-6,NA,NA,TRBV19,CASSLSQGRGANVLTF,TGTGCCAGTAGCCTTTCCCAGGGGAGAGGGGCCAACGTCCTGACTTTC
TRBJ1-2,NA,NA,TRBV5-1,CASSPGTGQNYGYTF,TGCGCCAGCAGCCCGGGTACTGGACAGAACTATGGCTACACCTTC
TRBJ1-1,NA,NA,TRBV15,CATSTGGMNTEAFF,TGTGCCACCAGCACCGGGGGGATGAACACTGAAGCTTTCTTT
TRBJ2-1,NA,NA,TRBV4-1,CASSRGQISYNEQFF,TGCGCCAGCAGCCGAGGACAGATCTCCTACAATGAGCAGTTCTTC
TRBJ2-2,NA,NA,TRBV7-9,CASSLPQGATGELFF,TGTGCCAGCAGCCTCCCTCAGGGCGCCACCGGGGAGCTGTTTTTT
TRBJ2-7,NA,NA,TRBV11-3,CASSLGPHSYEQYF,TGTGCCAGCAGCTTAGGACCCCACTCCTACGAGCAGTACTTC
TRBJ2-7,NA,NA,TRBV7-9,CASSLARQSAYEQYF,TGTGCCAGCAGCTTAGCGCGCCAGTCAGCCTACGAGCAGTACTTC
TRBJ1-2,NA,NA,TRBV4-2,CASSQGADLMGYTF,TGTGCCAGCAGCCAAGGGGCAGATCTCATGGGCTACACCTTC
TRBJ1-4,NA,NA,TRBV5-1,CASSRLATNEKLFF,TGCGCCAGCAGCAGGCTTGCAACTAATGAAAAACTGTTTTTT
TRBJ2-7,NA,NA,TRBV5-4,CASSFRGSSMGEQYF,TGTGCCAGCAGCTTTCGGGGCAGCTCTATGGGGGAGCAGTACTTC
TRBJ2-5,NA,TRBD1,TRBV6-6,CASIPDRALETQYF,TGTGCCAGCATTCCGGACAGGGCATTGGAGACCCAGTACTTC
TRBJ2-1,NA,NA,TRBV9,CASSVAVAAGLSDEQFF,TGTGCCAGCAGCGTAGCTGTAGCAGCTGGGTTATCTGATGAGCAGTTCTTC